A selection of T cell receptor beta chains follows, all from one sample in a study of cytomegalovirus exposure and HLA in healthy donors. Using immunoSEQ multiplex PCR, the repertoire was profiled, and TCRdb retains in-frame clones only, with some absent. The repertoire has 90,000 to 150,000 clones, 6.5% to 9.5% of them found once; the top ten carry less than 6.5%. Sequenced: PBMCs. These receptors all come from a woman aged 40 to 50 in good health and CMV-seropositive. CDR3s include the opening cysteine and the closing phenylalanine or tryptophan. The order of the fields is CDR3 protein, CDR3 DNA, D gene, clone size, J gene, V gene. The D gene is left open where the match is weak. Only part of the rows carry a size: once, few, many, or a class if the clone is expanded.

CASSPPGFETQYF TGTGCCAGCAGCCCCCCAGGGTTCGAGACCCAGTACTTC - few TRBJ2-5 TRBV7-6
CASSLGQGPNTEAFF TGCGCCAGCAGCTTGGGACAGGGGCCGAACACTGAAGCTTTCTTT TRBD1 - TRBJ1-1 TRBV5-1
CASSLSPGAGNTIYF TGTGCCAGCAGCTTAAGTCCGGGTGCTGGAAACACCATATATTTT - - TRBJ1-3 TRBV7-3
CASSPETGQGNIQYF TGTGCCAGCAGCCCCGAGACAGGACAGGGGAACATTCAGTACTTC TRBD1 few TRBJ2-4 TRBV9
CASSVSRAGAFNEQFF TGTGCCAGCAGTGTTTCCCGAGCGGGGGCCTTCAATGAGCAGTTCTTC TRBD2 few TRBJ2-1 TRBV6-1
CSVWQRGFGMNTEAFF TGCAGCGTGTGGCAGCGGGGGTTCGGTATGAACACTGAAGCTTTCTTT - - TRBJ1-1 TRBV29-1
CSAGEYNEQFF TGCAGTGCAGGGGAATACAATGAGCAGTTCTTC - few TRBJ2-1 TRBV20-1
CASSPRTGLPYEQYF TGTGCCAGCAGCCCTCGGACAGGGTTACCCTACGAGCAGTACTTC TRBD1 few TRBJ2-7 TRBV27
CASSDGTSGHNEQFF TGTGCCAGCAGCGACGGGACTAGCGGGCACAATGAGCAGTTCTTC TRBD2 few TRBJ2-1 TRBV9
CASSSTGTESGIYEQYF TGTGCCAGCAGCTCAACAGGGACAGAGTCGGGGATTTACGAGCAGTACTTC TRBD1 few TRBJ2-7 TRBV5-6
CASSETGTGELFF TGTGCCAGCAGCGAAACAGGAACCGGGGAGCTGTTTTTT - few TRBJ2-2 TRBV5-6
CASMSTTVYEQYF TGTGCCAGCATGTCAACGACAGTCTACGAGCAGTACTTC - few TRBJ2-7 TRBV6-5
CAWMDRGRGNTIYF TGTGCCTGGATGGACAGGGGGAGAGGAAACACCATATATTTT TRBD1 - TRBJ1-3 TRBV30
CAISESSQETQYF TGTGCCATCAGTGAGTCCAGCCAAGAGACCCAGTACTTC - few TRBJ2-5 TRBV10-3
CASSYGPGANTEAFF TGTGCCAGCAGTTATGGTCCAGGGGCGAACACTGAAGCTTTCTTT - few TRBJ1-1 TRBV6-6
CASSRAGTVYGYTF TGTGCCAGCAGCCGGGCCGGGACAGTCTATGGCTACACCTTC TRBD1 - TRBJ1-2 TRBV6-5
CASSETDYEQFF TGTGCCAGCAGTGAAACGGACTACGAGCAGTTCTTC - - TRBJ2-1 TRBV6-1
CASSIDRGNTEAFF TGTGCCAGTAGTATTGACAGGGGGAACACTGAAGCTTTCTTT TRBD1 - TRBJ1-1 TRBV19
CAISVQLGSTDTQYF TGTGCCATCAGTGTTCAACTAGGAAGCACAGATACGCAGTATTTT - few TRBJ2-3 TRBV10-3
CASRVTQGAGGYTF TGTGCCAGCAGAGTAACACAGGGAGCCGGTGGCTACACCTTC - - TRBJ1-2 TRBV2
CASSLGQQETQYF TGCGCCAGCAGCCTAGGACAGCAAGAGACCCAGTACTTC - - TRBJ2-5 TRBV5-1
CSVGKGAEAFF TGCAGCGTTGGAAAAGGGGCCGAAGCTTTCTTT - - TRBJ1-1 TRBV29-1
CAGGSGTGWGEAFF TGTGCCGGGGGCTCCGGGACAGGGTGGGGTGAAGCTTTCTTT TRBD1 few TRBJ1-1 TRBV30
CASSWGGVGSYGYTF TGTGCCAGCAGCTGGGGGGGGGTAGGTTCCTATGGCTACACCTTC - - TRBJ1-2 TRBV5-5
CASSQGRPSEFGTQYF TGTGCCAGCAGCCAAGGGCGACCATCGGAGTTTGGGACCCAGTACTTC - - TRBJ2-5 TRBV14
CASSHPGVEAFF TGTGCCAGCAGCCATCCGGGGGTTGAAGCTTTCTTT - - TRBJ1-1 TRBV28
CASSSDRVGSGYTF TGTGCCAGCAGCTCAGACAGGGTAGGGTCTGGCTACACCTTC TRBD1 few TRBJ1-2 TRBV5-5
CASRGQQETQYF TGCGCCAGCCGGGGACAGCAAGAGACCCAGTACTTC TRBD1 few TRBJ2-5 TRBV5-1
CASSLGTGRNSPLHF TGCGCCAGCAGCTTGGGGACAGGGAGGAATTCACCCCTCCACTTT TRBD1 - TRBJ1-6 TRBV5-1
CATSRDRGMNTEAFF TGTGCCACCAGCAGAGATCGGGGTATGAACACTGAAGCTTTCTTT - few TRBJ1-1 TRBV15
CAWSGPWTGGLEQYF TGTGCCTGGAGTGGTCCCTGGACAGGGGGCCTTGAGCAGTACTTC TRBD1 - TRBJ2-7 TRBV30
CASSLDPTSDTQYF TGCGCCAGCAGCTTGGACCCTACTTCGGATACGCAGTATTTT - few TRBJ2-3 TRBV5-1
CASSPGTGVANEQFF TGTGCCAGCTCACCCGGGACAGGGGTGGCCAATGAGCAGTTCTTC TRBD1 few TRBJ2-1 TRBV18
CTSSQAGQSPSEAFF TGCACCAGCAGCCAAGCCGGACAGAGCCCATCGGAAGCTTTCTTT - few TRBJ1-1 TRBV1
CASSPTGLSNQPQHF TGTGCCAGCAGCCCGACGGGATTGAGCAATCAGCCCCAGCATTTT - medium-sized TRBJ1-5 TRBV7-2
CASSLATRNEQFF TGCGCCAGCAGCTTGGCCACTAGAAATGAGCAGTTCTTC - - TRBJ2-1 TRBV5-1
CASSVQETQYF TGTGCCAGCAGCGTACAAGAGACCCAGTACTTC - few TRBJ2-5 TRBV7-8
CASSLQGVGDTQYF TGTGCCAGCAGCTTACAGGGGGTAGGAGATACGCAGTATTTT TRBD1 - TRBJ2-3 TRBV11-3
CASSLWGQGDQPQHF TGTGCCAGCAGCTTGTGGGGACAGGGCGATCAGCCCCAGCATTTT TRBD1 - TRBJ1-5 TRBV7-9
CARRTGQGENTEAFF TGTGCCCGCAGGACGGGACAGGGAGAGAACACTGAAGCTTTCTTT TRBD1 - TRBJ1-1 TRBV27
CASSLQADGEITDTQYF TGTGCCAGCAGCTTACAAGCGGACGGGGAAATCACAGATACGCAGTATTTT - many TRBJ2-3 TRBV7-8
CASSVTGSTEAFF TGTGCCAGCAGCGTTACAGGGAGCACTGAAGCTTTCTTT - few TRBJ1-1 TRBV7-2
CASSYSTGSPLHF TGTGCCAGCAGTTACTCGACAGGGTCACCCCTCCACTTT TRBD1 - TRBJ1-6 TRBV27
CASSLEPGPLPEAFF TGTGCCAGCAGCTTAGAGCCAGGGCCTCTGCCTGAAGCTTTCTTT - medium-sized TRBJ1-1 TRBV13
CASSIVGTENSPLHF TGTGCCAGTAGTATAGTCGGAACAGAAAATTCACCCCTCCACTTT - - TRBJ1-6 TRBV19
CASSLSSATVSYEQYF TGTGCCAGCAGTTTATCGAGTGCGACAGTAAGTTACGAGCAGTACTTC - - TRBJ2-7 TRBV27